Described below is a single T cell receptor beta chain sequence and its context. Its antigen is still unknown. These data belong to a study of T cell responses to AZD1222 COVID-19 vaccine. Study information: Pooled together were second doses at about 4 or about 12 weeks. Notes on the study in general: The breadth and depth of Spike-specific TCRs increased once two AZD1222 doses had been given. Donors were largely white British and mainly female; clonal diversity was possibly underestimated. Nearly half of spike-specific TCRs reportedly target unmutated variant regions.

Method: immunoSEQ multiplex PCR; TCRdb's copy keeps in-frame clones and lacks some. The repertoire holds 100,000 or so clones, with 86% as singletons. Trimming took 1 base from V and 5 from J; bases not matched to a gene: 9. This CDR3 contains 18 residues. Germline CDR1 is KGHDR and CDR2 is SFDVKD. This specimen consisted of peripheral blood, obtained on day 0 of AZD1222 vaccination. This clonotype originated in an adult in good health. This sequence joins TRBV24-1 and TRBJ2-2; TRBD2 matches at 10 bases. CDR3 DNA sequence: TGTGCCACCAGTGATTTCGGGCTAGCGGGAGACAGGACCGGGGAGCTGTTTTTT. It is translated as CATSDFGLAGDRTGELFF.